What follows is one TCR beta chain and its context. The antigen is not known. The data derive from a study of cytomegalovirus exposure and HLA in healthy donors. Trimming left V 4 bases short and J 4 bases short, with 13 bases between. This CDR3 region has 14 residues. Germline values: CDR1 SGHRS, CDR2 YFSETQ. Notes on the study in general: Reportedly, diagnosis of cytomegalovirus status by the classifier showed high specificity and sensitivity. In a later analysis, CMV-associated beta chains were mostly HLA-associated, it appeared.

A multiplex PCR was run with 60 Vbeta primers and 13 Jbeta primers. Assay: immunoSEQ multiplex PCR; the TCRdb copy retains only in-frame clones and omits some. Of roughly 190,000 clones in the sample, roughly 9.4% are singletons; the top ten hold less than 1.5%. The TCR originated in a woman in her 30s in good health and CMV-seropositive. Sequencing was carried out using PBMCs. V gene TRBV5-1 combines with J gene TRBJ2-3; a weak D match, TRBD2 (7 bases). This CDR3 reads CASSGGAGADTQYF. The DNA of the CDR3 is TGCGCCAGCAGCGGGGGGGCAGGCGCAGATACGCAGTATTTT.